These T cell receptor beta chains were read from a single sample in a study of T-cell reconstitution after alpha-beta-depleted transplantation in children. One entry per CDR3 protein results from TCRdb running MiXCR on the PCR reads. Among over 550,000 distinct CDR3 sequences listed, roughly a tenth were seen once. The sample consisted of PBMCs from the stem cell graft donor, taken from the stem cell graft. The receptors originated from a human donor who donated a stem cell graft to a child with acute myeloid leukemia. Both conserved end residues are part of each CDR3.

v_call	cdr3_aa
TRBV20-1	CSARGRTSVGGELFF
TRBV7-9	CASSSRTRGGETQYF
TRBV6-2/TRBV6-3	CASVAGSSYNEQFF
TRBV3-1	CASSHSPTSGFYEQYF
TRBV6-2/TRBV6-3	CASSTGGTDTQYF
TRBV20-1	CSAIDFPEAFF
TRBV30	CAWMPVSQETQYF
TRBV18	CASSPRSSEYNEQFF
TRBV5-6	CASSLILAGEARETQYF
TRBV20-1	CSASAREVYNEQFF
TRBV5-1	CASSLDGQGNQPQHF
TRBV6-5	CASSYRGHNYGYTF
TRBV5-1	CASSSGGLAGTDTQYF
TRBV7-2	CASSSRVGWGNTIYF
TRBV4-3	CASSQEGTRAGEQFF
TRBV9	CASSPTGTDLRYF
TRBV6-2/TRBV6-3	CASSYSGVTTDTQYF
TRBV7-2	CASSRWQGNTEAFF
TRBV24-1	CATGQPGGPSEQFF
TRBV7-6	CASSLAPGLAGGLSYEQYF
TRBV20-1	CSAPRGERGYEQYF
TRBV30	CAWSVGGGETQYF
TRBV5-1	CASSLGGLAENNEQFF
TRBV7-3	CASSLLGGGTDTQYF
TRBV12-3/TRBV12-4	CASSSSRGNQPQHF
TRBV29-1	CSAGLSEQFF
TRBV4-3	CASSHGQGTDTQYF
TRBV7-9	CASSRDSGTGRNEKLFF
TRBV18	CASSPTGTDSFNYGYTF
TRBV4-3	CASSQDRGLSGDTQYF
TRBV24-1	CATGRDSHNTGELFF
TRBV6-6	CASSYSTRETQYF
TRBV7-8	CASSLGGQGGNEQYF
TRBV25-1	CASWDLETQYF
TRBV24-1	CATSDQTGIGNQPQHF
TRBV12-3/TRBV12-4	CASSPPISYNEQFF
TRBV12-3/TRBV12-4	CASRGPRGLAEAFF
TRBV12-3/TRBV12-4	CASSSDGATNEKLFF
TRBV5-1	CASSLGAADTQYF
TRBV15	CATSRVAPRGDEKLFF
TRBV7-9	CASSSPSTGNKNIQYF
TRBV5-5	CASSLEWGVKEQFF
TRBV6-1	CASRPAGGPGEQYF
TRBV19	CASSIATGVGEQFF
TRBV6-1	CASSDGWGYQPQHF
TRBV29-1	CSVGQGATYEQYF
TRBV13	CASSPGGSDTQYF
TRBV12-3/TRBV12-4	CASTSTNGNQPQHF
TRBV4-3	CASSQGPQGASGNTIYF
TRBV29-1	CSVEEGANEKLFF
TRBV5-1	CASSLASGGFYEQFF
TRBV20-1	CSATLRGNSPLHF